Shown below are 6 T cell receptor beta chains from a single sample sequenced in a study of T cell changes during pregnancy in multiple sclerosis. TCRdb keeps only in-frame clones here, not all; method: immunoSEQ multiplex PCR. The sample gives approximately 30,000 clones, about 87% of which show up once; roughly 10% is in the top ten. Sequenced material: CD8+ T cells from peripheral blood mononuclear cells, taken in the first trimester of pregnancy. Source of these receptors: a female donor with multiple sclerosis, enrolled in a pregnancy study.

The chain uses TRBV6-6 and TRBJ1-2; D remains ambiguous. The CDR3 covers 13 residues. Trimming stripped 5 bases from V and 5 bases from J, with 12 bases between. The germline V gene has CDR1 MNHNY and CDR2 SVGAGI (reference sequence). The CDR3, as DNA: TGTGCCAGCAGTCTGCCCGGTTGGTATGGCTACACCTTC. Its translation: CASSLPGWYGYTF.

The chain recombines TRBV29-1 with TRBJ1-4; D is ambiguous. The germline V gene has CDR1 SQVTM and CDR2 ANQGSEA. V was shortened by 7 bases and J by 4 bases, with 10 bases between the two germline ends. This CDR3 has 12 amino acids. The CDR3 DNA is TGCAGCGCCTACGTCCGTAATGAAAAACTGTTTTTT. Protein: CSAYVRNEKLFF.

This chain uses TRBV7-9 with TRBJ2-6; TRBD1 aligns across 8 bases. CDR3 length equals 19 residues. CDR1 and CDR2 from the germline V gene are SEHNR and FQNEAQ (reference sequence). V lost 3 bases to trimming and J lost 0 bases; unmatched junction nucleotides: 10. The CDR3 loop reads CASSFQMGQVSSGANVLTF. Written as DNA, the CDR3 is TGTGCCAGCAGCTTCCAGATGGGACAGGTGTCCTCTGGGGCCAACGTCCTGACTTTC. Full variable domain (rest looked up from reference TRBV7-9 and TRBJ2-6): DTGVSQNPRHKITKRGQNVTFRCDPISEHNRLYWYRQTLGQGPEFLTYFQNEAQLEKSRLLSDRFSAERPKGSFSTLEIQRTEQGDSAMYLCASSFQMGQVSSGANVLTFGAGSRLTVL.

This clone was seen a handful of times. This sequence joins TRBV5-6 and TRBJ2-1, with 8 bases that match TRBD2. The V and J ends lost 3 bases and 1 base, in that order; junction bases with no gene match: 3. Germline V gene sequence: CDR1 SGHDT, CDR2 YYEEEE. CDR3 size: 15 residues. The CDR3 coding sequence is TGTGCCAGCAGCTGGAGCGGGGGTTCCTACAATGAGCAGTTCTTC. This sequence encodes CASSWSGGSYNEQFF.

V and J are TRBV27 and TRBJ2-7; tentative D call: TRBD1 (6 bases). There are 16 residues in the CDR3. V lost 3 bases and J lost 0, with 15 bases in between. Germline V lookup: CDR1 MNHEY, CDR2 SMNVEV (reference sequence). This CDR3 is CASSFNLGHASYEQYF. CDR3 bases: TGTGCCAGCAGTTTTAATCTGGGACATGCCTCCTACGAGCAGTACTTC.

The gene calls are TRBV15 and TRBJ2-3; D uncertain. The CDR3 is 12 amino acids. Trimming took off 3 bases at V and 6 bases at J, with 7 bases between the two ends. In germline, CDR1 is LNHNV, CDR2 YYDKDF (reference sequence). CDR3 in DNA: TGTGCCACCAGCAGCTTTGTCGATACGCAGTATTTT. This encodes CATSSFVDTQYF. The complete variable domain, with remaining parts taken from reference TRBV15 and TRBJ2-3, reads DAMVIQNPRYQVTQFGKPVTLSCSQTLNHNVMYWYQQKSSQAPKLLFHYYDKDFNNEADTPDNFQSRRPNTSFCFLDIRSPGLGDTAMYLCATSSFVDTQYFGPGTRLTVL.